What follows describes a single TCR beta chain. Its cognate antigen is unknown. TCR beta CDR3 amplification used RNA transcripts. HTBI-primed RT-PCR formed the first round, and a multiplex PCR formed the second. TCRdb redid the calling of the multiplex PCR reads with MiXCR, one entry per CDR3 protein. The repertoire consists of around 600,000 distinct CDR3 sequences, with about two fifths occurring once and the leading ten covering roughly 3.5%. Germline values: CDR1 WSHSY, CDR2 SAAADI. Trimming shortened V by 9 bases and J by 4 bases, and 18 bases separated the two germline ends. The CDR3 covers 14 residues. These data belong to a study of Graves' ophthalmopathy and Graves' hyperthyroidism. Study-level points and caveats: Blood shared most expanded thyroid clonotypes above 0.001 frequency.

Ophthalmopathy-affected donors exhibited moderate-to-severe activity, CAS ≥3, NOSPECS ≥4, and duration under 3 months. Other autoimmune diseases, uncontrolled infections, pregnancy or lactation led to the exclusion of patients. PBMCs had their origin in fresh peripheral blood (10 ml). The source material was peripheral blood. This sequence joins TRBV10-2 and TRBJ1-1, with D possibly being TRBD1 (5 bases). The receptor was isolated from an adult man with Graves' ophthalmopathy. CDR3 sequence: CARTGPGTSTEAFF. DNA of the CDR3: TGCGCCAGGACGGGGCCAGGGACTAGCACTGAAGCTTTCTTT.